This T cell receptor beta chain is drawn from a study of blood T cell repertoires in COVID-19. Sequencing was performed with immunoSEQ multiplex PCR; in TCRdb, only in-frame clones are kept and a portion is missing. This sample has around 400,000 clones, with about 90% found just once. This CDR3 is built from 14 residues. Trimming removed 3 bases from V and 4 bases from J, with 11 bases in between. Germline V gene data show CDR1 as SGHRS and CDR2 as YFSETQ. This chain links TRBV5-1 with TRBJ2-1; no reliable D call. Material: PBMCs or T cells enriched from blood (not recorded which). This TCR was recovered from a woman aged 25 to 39 who had recovered from COVID-19. The CDR3 here is CASSSFAEYNEQFF. CDR3 sequence (DNA): TGCGCCAGCAGCTCGTTCGCGGAATACAATGAGCAGTTCTTC.